Listed below are T cell receptor beta chains from one sample, sequenced in a study of T cells after yellow fever vaccination. One entry per CDR3 protein, called by TCRdb with MiXCR from the 5' RACE reads. The repertoire holds about 400,000 distinct CDR3 sequences, with around a tenth as singletons. The specimen was PBMCs, collected on the day of the first yellow fever vaccination. Source of these receptors: a man between 18 and 35 years old who received the YFV17D yellow fever vaccine. CDR3s include the opening cysteine and the closing phenylalanine or tryptophan. The D gene is left open where the match is weak. Size is omitted from some rows. Given values are once, few, many or a class for expanded clones.

TRBV11-2	.	15	.	TRBJ1-1	CASSSSPGANTEAFF	TGTGCCAGCAGCTCCAGCCCAGGGGCGAACACTGAAGCTTTCTTT
TRBV5-5	.	13	TRBD1	TRBJ1-2	CASSLGTGSGYTF	TGTGCCAGCAGCTTGGGGACAGGGAGCGGCTACACCTTC
TRBV7-2	many	15	.	TRBJ2-1	CASSLDRGTYNEQFF	TGTGCCAGCAGCTTAGATCGCGGAACCTACAATGAGCAGTTCTTC
TRBV5-1	.	13	.	TRBJ1-4	CASSLVENEKLFF	TGCGCCAGCAGCTTGGTCGAAAACGAAAAACTGTTTTTT
TRBV5-4	few	14	.	TRBJ1-1	CASSFISADAEAFF	TGTGCCAGCAGCTTTATTAGCGCAGACGCTGAAGCTTTCTTT
TRBV28	.	15	.	TRBJ2-2	CASSLAFRVTGELFF	TGTGCCAGCAGTTTAGCTTTCAGGGTGACCGGGGAGCTGTTTTTT
TRBV20-1	few	15	.	TRBJ2-3	CSARDHAAVTDTQYF	TGCAGTGCTAGAGATCATGCAGCGGTCACAGATACGCAGTATTTT
TRBV6-1	few	16	.	TRBJ1-2	CASSTGRASANYGYTF	TGTGCCAGCAGTACAGGCAGGGCCTCAGCTAACTATGGCTACACCTTC
TRBV28	many	15	TRBD2	TRBJ2-3	CASSSGLAVTDTQYF	TGTGCCAGCAGCTCTGGACTAGCCGTGACAGATACGCAGTATTTT
TRBV12-3/TRBV12-4	few	16	.	TRBJ1-2	CASSLVIQAANYGYTF	TGTGCCAGCAGTTTAGTAATCCAGGCAGCTAACTATGGCTACACCTTC
TRBV19	.	15	TRBD2	TRBJ2-1	CASRMGLAESNEQFF	TGTGCCAGTAGAATGGGACTAGCAGAGTCTAATGAGCAGTTCTTC
TRBV7-9	few	13	.	TRBJ1-2	CASKSVGAGGYTF	TGTGCCAGCAAAAGTGTCGGGGCGGGGGGCTACACCTTC
TRBV12-3/TRBV12-4	.	14	.	TRBJ1-1	CASTPLGGDTEAFF	TGTGCCAGCACCCCCTTAGGAGGGGACACTGAAGCTTTCTTT
TRBV19	many	16	.	TRBJ2-5	CASSTDYVRFQETQYF	TGTGCCAGTAGCACAGACTACGTCCGGTTCCAAGAGACCCAGTACTTC
TRBV10-3	few	14	.	TRBJ1-5	CAISDWGGDQPQHF	TGTGCCATCAGTGATTGGGGGGGGGACCAGCCCCAGCATTTT
TRBV29-1	few	13	.	TRBJ1-1	CSVENQMNTEAFF	TGCAGCGTTGAAAACCAGATGAACACTGAAGCTTTCTTT
TRBV30	few	13	.	TRBJ1-6	CAFREHGNSPLHF	TGTGCCTTCCGGGAACATGGTAATTCACCCCTCCACTTT
TRBV2	few	12	.	TRBJ1-1	CASSVVNTEAFF	TGTGCCAGCAGTGTGGTGAACACTGAAGCTTTCTTT
TRBV4-3	few	16	.	TRBJ2-3	CASSQDSGSYTDTQYF	TGCGCCAGCAGCCAAGATAGCGGTTCCTACACAGATACGCAGTATTTT
TRBV28	.	14	.	TRBJ2-1	CASRPLGFYNEQFF	TGTGCCAGCAGGCCCCTAGGATTCTACAATGAGCAGTTCTTC
TRBV4-3	many	17	.	TRBJ2-5	CASSQDYAYGGGETQYF	TGCGCCAGCAGCCAAGATTACGCGTACGGTGGGGGAGAGACCCAGTACTTC
TRBV7-8	few	16	TRBD2	TRBJ2-3	CASSFRTSGATDTQYF	TGTGCCAGCAGCTTTAGGACTAGCGGGGCAACAGATACGCAGTATTTT
TRBV5-1	many	15	TRBD1	TRBJ2-1	CASSLAQGVYNEQFF	TGCGCCAGCAGCTTGGCTCAGGGGGTTTACAATGAGCAGTTCTTC
TRBV6-1	.	14	.	TRBJ1-3	CASSEAGPGNTIYF	TGTGCCAGCAGTGAAGCAGGCCCCGGAAACACCATATATTTT